The 5 T cell receptor beta chains listed next were all sequenced from one sample in a study of T-cell reconstitution after alpha-beta-depleted transplantation in children. As it was prepared, the TCRbeta library received unique molecular identifiers. TCRdb reanalysed the PCR reads using MiXCR and keeps one entry per CDR3 protein. The sample has 700,000 or so distinct CDR3 sequences, 13% seen once. Source: PBMCs, taken before TCRalphabeta/CD19-depleted stem cell transplant. These receptors were collected from a girl aged 2 to 9 with congenital amegakaryocytic thrombocytopenia, due to receive a stem cell transplant.

A note on this clonotype: This may arise from a read error, as a much more abundant clone is one base away. The rearrangement uses TRBV7-9 and TRBJ2-3; D is unresolved. The length of the CDR3 is 12 residues. Germline CDR1 reads SEHNR; CDR2 reads FQNEAQ (reference sequence). This CDR3 reads CATSSPVDTQYF. CDR3 DNA sequence: TGTGCCACCAGCTCCCCTGTTGATACGCAGTATTTT.

This clonotype was counted many times. The CDR3, as DNA: TGCAGTGCTAGAGATCTAACAGGTTTTCTAGATACGCAGTATTTT. This sequence encodes CSARDLTGFLDTQYF. The V call is TRBV20-1, the J call TRBJ2-3; D is possibly TRBD1 (5 bases). V was cut by 0 bases and J by 5 bases, with 15 bases left in between. The germline V gene has CDR1 DFQATT and CDR2 SNEGSKA (reference sequence). The length of the CDR3 is 15 residues.

The table lists this clonotype with many counts. The chain carries TRBV10-3 and TRBJ2-1, with D maybe TRBD2 (5 bases). CDR1 is ENHRY and CDR2 is SYGVKD in the germline V gene. The ends were cut back, 7 bases at V and 5 bases at J, with 12 bases in the middle. The CDR3 is 13 amino acids. CDR3 DNA sequence: TGTGCCATCACCGGAGGAAGAAACAATGAGCAGTTCTTC. It encodes CAITGGRNNEQFF.

This clonotype was seen many times. The rearrangement uses TRBV20-1 and TRBJ2-1, with D possibly being TRBD2 (6 bases). The CDR3 is made up of 15 amino acids. Deletions cut 2 bases from V and 2 bases from J, with 13 bases between. In germline, CDR1 is DFQATT, CDR2 SNEGSKA (reference sequence). The DNA of the CDR3 is TGCAGTGCTAGACACAGGACTATGACCTACAATGAGCAGTTCTTC. Translating gives CSARHRTMTYNEQFF.

The chain's CDR3 is CASSLLLFGPGSGELFF. The CDR3 bases are TGTGCCAGCAGTTTATTGCTGTTCGGGCCGGGGTCCGGGGAGCTGTTTTTT. The chain couples TRBV28 to TRBJ2-2; possible D gene TRBD2, 5 bases. The CDR3 runs 17 residues. V was pared by 1 base and J by 6 bases, with 18 bases between. Germline loops: CDR1 MDHEN, CDR2 SYDVKM.